Detailed here is one T cell receptor beta chain. Amplification used 60 Vbeta primers and 13 Jbeta primers. The assay was immunoSEQ multiplex PCR, and TCRdb's table has in-frame clones only and misses some. The data hold under 300,000 clones, with 80% to 90% observed a single time. The data belong to a study of cytomegalovirus exposure and HLA in healthy donors. Trimming removed 4 bases from V and 6 bases from J; junction bases left unmatched: 8. CDR3 length equals 14 residues. Looked up from germline, CDR1 is LGHNA and CDR2 is YSLEER. The sequencing input was PBMCs. The chain couples TRBV4-3 to TRBJ1-2, with 7 bases lining up with TRBD1. The TCR was taken from a woman in her thirties or forties in good health and CMV-seropositive. Here the CDR3 reads CASSRTDRADGYTF. CDR3 coding DNA: TGCGCCAGCAGCCGTACCGACAGGGCTGATGGCTACACCTTC.